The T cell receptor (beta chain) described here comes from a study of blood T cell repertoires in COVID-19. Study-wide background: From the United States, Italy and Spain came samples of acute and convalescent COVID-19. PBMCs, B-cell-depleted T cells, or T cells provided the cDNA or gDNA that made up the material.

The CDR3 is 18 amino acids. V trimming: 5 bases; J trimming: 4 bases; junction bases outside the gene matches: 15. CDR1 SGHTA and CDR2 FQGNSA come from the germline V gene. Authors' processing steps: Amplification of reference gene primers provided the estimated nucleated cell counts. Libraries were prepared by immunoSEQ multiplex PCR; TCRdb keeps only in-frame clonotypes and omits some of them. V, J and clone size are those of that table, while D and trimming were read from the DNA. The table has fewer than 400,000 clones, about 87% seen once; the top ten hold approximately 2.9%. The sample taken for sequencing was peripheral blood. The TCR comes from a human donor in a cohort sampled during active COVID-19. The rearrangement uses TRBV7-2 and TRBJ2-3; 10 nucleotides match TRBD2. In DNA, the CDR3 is TGTGCCAGCAGCCTCAAGCGGGGGGGCCTAGTGGGCGCAGATACGCAGTATTTT. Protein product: CASSLKRGGLVGADTQYF.